This T cell receptor (beta chain) was sequenced during a study of T-cell memory formation after mild COVID-19. Study-wide results and caveats: Memory cells collected pre-infection included some clones that later responded, suggesting cross-reactive memory joined. Contracting CD4+ clones sat mainly in CM and EM; CD8+ in EMRA.

This CDR3 contains 12 residues. A note on this clonotype: The antigen is undetermined. The junction shows a germline mismatch at one end, possibly a read error.

Barcoded TCR alpha and TCR beta cDNA libraries with UMIs came from 5'RACE using constant-segment primers. In TCRdb, the 5' RACE reads were re-called with MiXCR into one record per CDR3 protein. The table lists roughly 86,000 distinct CDR3 sequences, around 16% of them singletons, with approximately 40% in the top ten. Sequencing used PBMCs or a T cell subset sorted from them (not recorded which). The receptor's source is a man aged 18 to 30 who had mild COVID-19 (a few samples of this study predate the infection). Cell type and time point are not known. The rearrangement uses TRBV12-3 or TRBV12-4 and TRBJ2-1; D might be TRBD1 or TRBD2, each matching 7 bases. In DNA form, the CDR3 reads TGTGCCAGCAATGGGAGGGGGCCTGAGATAATCTTC. It specifies CASNGRGPEIIF.